This section outlines one TCR beta chain sequence together with its context. What antigen it recognizes has not been identified. The run used an Illumina HiSeq 2000. The TCR beta cDNA libraries were made using 5'RACE template switching, a step that added both a universal primer site and unique molecular identifiers. cDNA synthesis was primed from the TCR beta constant segment and was followed by two successive PCR amplification steps. On the study's bioinformatics: MIGEC handled demultiplexing of the reads and grouping by UMI, while MiTCR was used to assemble and quantify clonotypes. To remove erroneous sequences, TCR cDNA sequences were retained only when supported by two or more reads. The tcR package was used for downstream repertoire analysis, and clonotypes were matched between fractions using CDR3 nucleotide sequence together with V segment. Antigen specificity was annotated against VDJdb with VDJmatch, allowing one amino acid substitution in CDR3. TCRdb reprocessed the reads, reporting each CDR3 protein sequence once and no DNA. The V and J calls here are based on TCRdb, not the publication. The record for this sample contains a few hundred thousand distinct CDR3 sequences. In total, the top ten clones hold 5.2% of the sample.

The sample is drawn from a study of T cells expressing NK-cell markers (dated by TCRdb to 2020 to 2022). Concerning the study at large: In sorted CD3+CD56+NKG2C+, CD3+CD56+NKG2C- and CD3+CD56-NKG2C+ T-cell subsets from 8 or 9 donors, TCR beta-chain repertoires were profiled. Sequencing of the libraries produced 2 x 150 bp reads on Illumina HiSeq 2000/2500, MiSeq or NextSeq. Seven of the eight sequenced donors were HCMV-seropositive and one was HCMV-seronegative. Randomly selected healthy volunteers, three men and five women, were used as the eight sequenced donors.

To determine HCMV serostatus, a commercial ELISA kit was used to detect HCMV-specific IgG in serum. Peripheral blood mononuclear cells were isolated from blood by Ficoll density gradient centrifugation. CDR3 length: 16 amino acids, cysteine to phenylalanine. DNA is not recorded here. General study outcomes and caveats: Those dominant clonotypes were again the most abundant among CD3+CD56-NKG2C+ cells in a handful of donors, at about 28.3-60.1%. Whether the expanded NKG2C-expressing T cell clones were specific for HCMV antigens was left unclear. In six donors, the dominant CD3+CD56+NKG2C+ clonotypes were found to rank among the top 10 CD8+ clonotypes and to make up about 1.0-8% of CD8+ T cells.

The TCR sequence derives from a man aged 18 to 69 in good health. Input material: blood T cells: a sorted CD56 or NKG2C T cell subset, CD4+ or CD8+ T cells, or bulk PBMC T cells (not recorded which). The chain links TRBV21-1 with TRBJ2-2; TCRdb selects TRBD1, and the lack of DNA leaves this call unchecked. TRBV21-1 is a documented pseudogene. The CDR3 is CASSAGDRGYTGELFF.